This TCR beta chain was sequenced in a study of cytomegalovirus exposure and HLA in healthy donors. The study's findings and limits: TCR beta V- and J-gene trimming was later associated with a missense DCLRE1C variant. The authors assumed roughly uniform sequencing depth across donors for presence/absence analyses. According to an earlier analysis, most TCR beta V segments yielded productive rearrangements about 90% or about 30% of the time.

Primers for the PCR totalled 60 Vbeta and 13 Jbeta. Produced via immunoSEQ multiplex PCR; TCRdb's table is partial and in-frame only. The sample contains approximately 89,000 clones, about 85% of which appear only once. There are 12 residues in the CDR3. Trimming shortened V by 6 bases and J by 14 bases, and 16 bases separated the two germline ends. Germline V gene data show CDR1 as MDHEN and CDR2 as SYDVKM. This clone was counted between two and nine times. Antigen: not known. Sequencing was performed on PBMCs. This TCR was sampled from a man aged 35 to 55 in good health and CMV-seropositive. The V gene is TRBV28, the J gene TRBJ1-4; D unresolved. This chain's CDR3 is CASSLLGGRLFF. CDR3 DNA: TGTGCCAGCAGCCTCCTGGGAGGGCGTCTGTTTTTT.